The T cell receptor (beta chain) described here comes from a study of cytomegalovirus exposure and HLA in healthy donors. Study background: Approximately 80 million unique TCRs, all from HLA-typed donors, were included in an early release of the data.

Trimming cost V 5 bases and J 2 bases, with 8 bases left between them. The CDR3 covers 13 residues. Germline-derived CDR1 and CDR2 are SGHTA and FQGTGA. Concerning this clone: Its matching antigen is unknown.

It was with 60 Vbeta and 13 Jbeta primers that the PCR ran. Produced via immunoSEQ multiplex PCR; TCRdb's table is partial and in-frame only. The sample holds about 160,000 clones, 63% seen once. Findings and caveats of the study: Most TCR sequences were seen very rarely across donors, but some public TCRs occurred in many. The study flagged roughly 150 TCR beta chains as cytomegalovirus-associated. Available immune exposure information was restricted to CMV serostatus only.

The sequenced material came from PBMCs. The sequence derives from a woman between 55 and 75 years old in good health and CMV-seropositive. The V and J genes are TRBV7-3 and TRBJ2-3, with D possibly being TRBD1 (6 bases). CDR3 in DNA: TGTGCCAGCAGCCGACAGGACACAGATACGCAGTATTTT. Translated: CASSRQDTDTQYF. The full variable domain, rest sourced from reference TRBV7-3 and TRBJ2-3, is GAGVSQTPSNKVTEKGKYVELRCDPISGHTALYWYRQSLGQGPEFLIYFQGTGAADDSGLPNDRFFAVRPEGSVSTLKIQRTERGDSAVYLCASSRQDTDTQYFGPGTRLTVL.